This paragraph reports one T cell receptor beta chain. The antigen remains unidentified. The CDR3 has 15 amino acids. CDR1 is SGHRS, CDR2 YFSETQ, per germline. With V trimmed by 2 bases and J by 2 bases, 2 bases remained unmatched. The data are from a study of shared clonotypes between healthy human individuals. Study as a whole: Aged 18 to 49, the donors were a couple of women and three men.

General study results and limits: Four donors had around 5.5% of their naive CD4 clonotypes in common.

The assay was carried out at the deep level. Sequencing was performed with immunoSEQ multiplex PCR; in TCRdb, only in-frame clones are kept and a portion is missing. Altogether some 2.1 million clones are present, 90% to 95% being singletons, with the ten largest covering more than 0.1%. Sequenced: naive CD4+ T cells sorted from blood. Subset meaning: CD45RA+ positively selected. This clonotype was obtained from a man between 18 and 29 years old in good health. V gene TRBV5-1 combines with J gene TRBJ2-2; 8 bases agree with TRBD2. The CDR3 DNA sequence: TGCGCCAGCAGCTTCGGGACTAGTAACACCGGGGAGCTGTTTTTT. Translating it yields CASSFGTSNTGELFF.